Below, 28 T cell receptor beta chains from the same sample are listed, as sequenced in a study of cytomegalovirus exposure and HLA in healthy donors (dated by TCRdb to the late 2010s). The protocol used for the library was the immunoSEQ multiplex PCR assay. The multiplex PCR relied on a mix of 60 forward primers for TCR Vbeta segments and 13 reverse primers for TCR Jbeta segments. In its TCRdb copy, this immuneACCESS table keeps in-frame sequences only and misses some clones. Where compared with another copy, unresolved V genes explain less than half of these, and the others have no known cause. The sample records some 140,000 clones, 70% to 80% of which are singletons. Under 4.5% of the sample belongs to the ten largest clones. Sequenced material: PBMCs. The source of these receptors is a woman aged 35 to 49 in good health and CMV-seronegative.

This sequence joins TRBV6-6 and TRBJ2-2, with D unresolved. Trimming took off 1 base at V and 0 bases at J, with 9 bases between the two ends. The CDR3 is 16 amino acids. Per germline, CDR1 MNHNY and CDR2 SVGAGI (reference sequence). The CDR3 here is CASSYYEESNTGELFF. CDR3 nucleotide sequence: TGTGCCAGCAGTTACTACGAGGAATCGAACACCGGGGAGCTGTTTTTT.

This clone was seen more than once but under ten times. The chain couples TRBV9 to TRBJ1-2, with D perhaps TRBD1 (6 bases). Germline lookup yields CDR1 SGDLS and CDR2 YYNGEE. The V and J ends lost 2 bases and 2 bases respectively, with 10 bases between them. This CDR3 is built from 14 residues. Here the CDR3 DNA reads TGTGCCAGCAGCGTTGCACAGGGAAACTATGGCTACACCTTC. This encodes CASSVAQGNYGYTF.

This chain joins TRBV14 and TRBJ1-2, with D perhaps matching TRBD1 (6 bases). The CDR3 runs to 16 residues. The germline V and J ends were trimmed by 3 bases and 1 base, with 15 bases remaining between them. From germline, CDR1 is SGHDN and CDR2 FVKESK. The chain's CDR3 is CASSHGVRGSNYGYTF. The CDR3 DNA is TGTGCCAGCAGCCATGGTGTCAGGGGCAGTAACTATGGCTACACCTTC.

This clone was seen more than once but under ten times. J is TRBJ1-1 and V is TRBV30; D uncertain. The CDR3 totals 16 residues. The V and J ends lost 4 bases and 1 base respectively, with 19 bases between them. The germline V gene has CDR1 GTSNPN and CDR2 SVGIG (reference sequence). The CDR3 coding sequence is TGTGCCTGGAAGGGCGGGCACTCGGAACCGAACACTGAAGCTTTCTTT. Translation: CAWKGGHSEPNTEAFF. Supplemented by reference TRBV30 and TRBJ1-1, the full variable domain reads SQTIHQWPATLVQPVGSPLSLECTVEGTSNPNLYWYRQAAGRGLQLLFYSVGIGQISSEVPQNLSASRPQDRQFILSSKKLLLSDSGFYLCAWKGGHSEPNTEAFFGQGTRLTVV.

The chain couples TRBV10-1 to TRBJ2-3; 7 positions agree with TRBD1. CDR3 length: 16 residues. J lost 0 bases, V lost 6 bases, and 9 bases had no gene match. CDR1 and CDR2 from the germline V gene are WNHNN and SYGVQD (reference sequence). The chain's CDR3 is CASRDGTDLSTDTQYF. CDR3 coding DNA: TGCGCCAGCAGGGACGGGACAGACCTTAGCACAGATACGCAGTATTTT.

The gene calls are TRBV11-3 and TRBJ2-7, with a weak D call TRBD2 (6 bases). The germline V gene encodes CDR1 SGHNT and CDR2 YENEEA. The CDR3 has 16 amino acids. Trimming left V 4 bases short and J 0 bases short, with 16 bases between. The CDR3 region has the DNA TGTGCCAGCAGCTACCCCTTAGGAGGGAGCTCCTACGAGCAGTACTTC. Amino acid sequence: CASSYPLGGSSYEQYF.

The chain has TRBV14 and TRBJ2-3; D perhaps matches TRBD1 (6 bases). CDR3 length equals 15 residues. Germline loops: CDR1 SGHDN, CDR2 FVKESK. The V end was cut by 8 bases, the J end by 2 bases, with 17 bases between. CDR3 DNA: TGTGCCAGCCATGGGGGCCCCGGCACCACAGATACGCAGTATTTT. It specifies CASHGGPGTTDTQYF.

V and J are TRBV5-6 and TRBJ1-2; no clear D gene. With 4 bases removed from V and 4 bases from J, the gap between germline ends came to 11 bases. Per germline, CDR1 SGHDT and CDR2 YYEEEE. The CDR3 runs 13 residues. Here the CDR3 reads CASSPPEPYGYTF. As DNA, the CDR3 is TGTGCCAGCAGCCCCCCGGAGCCCTATGGCTACACCTTC. Combining the CDR3 with reference TRBV5-6 and TRBJ1-2 gives the whole variable domain DAGVTQSPTHLIKTRGQQVTLRCSPKSGHDTVSWYQQALGQGPQFIFQYYEEEERQRGNFPDRFSGHQFPNYSSELNVNALLLGDSALYLCASSPPEPYGYTFGSGTRLTVV.

The chain recombines TRBV2 with TRBJ1-1; TRBD1 is a possible D gene (5 bases). V shed 0 bases and J shed 0 bases, with 11 bases lying between them. There are 16 residues in the CDR3. Looked up from germline, CDR1 is SNHLY and CDR2 is FYNNEI. The CDR3 protein is CASSEARGLMNTEAFF. The CDR3 region has the DNA TGTGCCAGCAGTGAAGCGCGGGGCCTGATGAACACTGAAGCTTTCTTT.

This clone turned up a few times. This rearrangement joins TRBV28 to TRBJ1-6, with TRBD1 identical over 7 bases. This CDR3 spans 18 amino acids. V trimming: 2 bases; J trimming: 5 bases; junction bases outside the gene matches: 12. Germline CDR1 MDHEN, CDR2 SYDVKM. This CDR3 is CASSLPRGGIGNNSPLHF. The CDR3 bases are TGTGCCAGCAGTTTACCCCGAGGGGGCATCGGAAATAATTCACCCCTCCACTTT.

J is TRBJ1-6 and V is TRBV2; TRBD1 matches at 10 bases. J lost 8 bases, V lost 4 bases, and 5 bases had no gene match. The length of the CDR3 is 15 residues. Germline V gives CDR1 SNHLY, CDR2 FYNNEI. The CDR3 coding sequence is TGTGCCAGCAGTGGCCGGACAGGGGGTGATTCACCCCTCCACTTT. Amino acid sequence: CASSGRTGGDSPLHF.

The chain recombines TRBV2 with TRBJ2-2; D gene ambiguous. V lost 2 bases, J lost 7 bases, and 11 bases lay in between. The germline V gene encodes CDR1 SNHLY and CDR2 FYNNEI. CDR3 size: 14 residues. DNA for the CDR3: TGTGCCAGCAGTGAACCGTACAGCATCGGGGAGCTGTTTTTT. Translation: CASSEPYSIGELFF.

The CDR3 here is CASSLGTAGNTIYF. The CDR3 DNA follows: TGTGCCAGCAGCCTCGGGACAGCTGGAAACACCATATATTTT. The chain joins TRBV6-5 to TRBJ1-3; 7 bases agree with TRBD1. There are 14 residues in the CDR3. Germline lookup yields CDR1 MNHEY and CDR2 SVGAGI. Germline trimming cut 6 bases from V and 2 bases from J; bases unmatched to any gene: 4.

The rearrangement uses TRBV9 and TRBJ2-7, with TRBD2 as a possible D gene (6 bases). Germline assignment: CDR1 SGDLS and CDR2 YYNGEE. The CDR3 totals 14 residues. V gave up 0 bases and J gave up 2 bases, with 9 bases separating them. CDR3 sequence: CASSVEEGTYEQYF. In DNA form, the CDR3 reads TGTGCCAGCAGCGTAGAGGAGGGGACCTACGAGCAGTACTTC.

The chain combines TRBV28 with TRBJ1-4; TRBD1 aligns across 7 bases. J gave up 1 base and V 10 bases, and 12 bases lay outside the gene matches. Germline V gene data show CDR1 as MDHEN and CDR2 as SYDVKM. The CDR3 has 16 residues. CDR3 loop: CATDGTVDQTNEKLFF. The CDR3 DNA reads as TGTGCCACCGACGGGACAGTGGATCAAACTAATGAAAAACTGTTTTTT. The variable domain in full, with the rest retrieved from reference TRBV28 and TRBJ1-4, is DVKVTQSSRYLVKRTGEKVFLECVQDMDHENMFWYRQDPGLGLRLIYFSYDVKMKEKGDIPEGYSVSREKKERFSLILESASTNQTSMYLCATDGTVDQTNEKLFFGSGTQLSVL.

The rearrangement uses TRBV7-9 and TRBJ2-7; D is ambiguous. The V end lost 4 bases, the J end lost 1 base, and 5 bases lay between the germline ends. The length of the CDR3 is 12 residues. Germline CDR1 reads SEHNR; CDR2 reads FQNEAQ (reference sequence). DNA of the CDR3: TGTGCCAGCAGCTCGGAGTCCTACGAGCAGTACTTC. It yields the protein CASSSESYEQYF.

The genes are TRBV18 and TRBJ1-4; D unresolved. Germline-derived CDR1 and CDR2 are KGHSH and LQKENI. The CDR3 consists of 16 residues. Trimming stripped 2 bases from V and 7 bases from J, with 17 bases between. The chain's CDR3 is CASSPILGAGFEKLFF. The DNA for the CDR3 is TGTGCCAGCTCACCAATATTAGGAGCGGGTTTTGAAAAACTGTTTTTT.

The gene calls are TRBV5-5 and TRBJ1-5, with 7 positions matching TRBD1. Per germline, CDR1 SGHKS and CDR2 YYEKEE (reference sequence). With V trimmed by 4 bases and J by 4 bases, 5 bases remained unmatched. This CDR3 has 14 amino acids. CDR3 in DNA: TGTGCCAGCAGCCCACGGACAGGTAATCAGCCCCAGCATTTT. Its translation is CASSPRTGNQPQHF.

This chain uses TRBV10-2 with TRBJ2-7; 12 bases map to TRBD2. The germline CDR1 and CDR2 sequences are WSHSY and SAAADI. The CDR3 is 15 amino acids. Trimming cost V 7 bases and J 3 bases; bases outside gene matches: 7. The CDR3 DNA is TGCGCCAGCAAGGGGGCTAGCGGGGGGGTCTACGAGCAGTACTTC. Residues: CASKGASGGVYEQYF.

The V gene is TRBV5-6, the J gene TRBJ1-1; 7 bases match TRBD1. CDR3 size: 12 residues. J gave up 9 bases and V 4 bases, and 6 bases lay outside the gene matches. CDR1 is SGHDT, CDR2 YYEEEE, per germline. CDR3 in amino acids: CASSLRDSQAFF. Written as DNA, the CDR3 is TGTGCCAGCAGCCTGAGGGACAGTCAAGCTTTCTTT.

The chain uses TRBV5-1 and TRBJ2-7; 10 positions match TRBD1. This CDR3 region has 15 residues. CDR1 SGHRS and CDR2 YFSETQ come from the germline V gene. V was clipped by 3 bases and J by 2 bases; unmatched bases: 5. The chain's CDR3 is CASSWGQGSTYEQYF. DNA of the CDR3: TGCGCCAGCAGCTGGGGACAGGGGAGTACCTACGAGCAGTACTTC. Variable domain in full (rest from reference TRBV5-1 and TRBJ2-7): KAGVTQTPRYLIKTRGQQVTLSCSPISGHRSVSWYQQTPGQGLQFLFEYFSETQRNKGNFPGRFSGRQFSNSRSEMNVSTLELGDSALYLCASSWGQGSTYEQYFGPGTRLTVT.

This chain uses TRBV5-6 with TRBJ1-4; a weak D match, TRBD1 (6 bases). Germline V gene lookup returns CDR1 SGHDT and CDR2 YYEEEE. CDR3 length equals 14 residues. Trimming took 5 bases from V and 8 from J, leaving 16 bases between them. The CDR3 region is CASSGGGHTEKLFF. In DNA, the CDR3 is TGTGCCAGCAGTGGGGGGGGCCATACCGAAAAACTGTTTTTT.

The chain links TRBV5-1 to TRBJ1-6; a possible D gene is TRBD1 (5 bases). Per the germline V gene, CDR1 is SGHRS and CDR2 is YFSETQ. The V and J ends lost 1 base and 6 bases respectively, with 11 bases between them. The CDR3 length is 15 residues. The CDR3 nucleotides are TGCGCCAGCAGCTTGCAGGGTGAGCGTAATTCACCCCTCCACTTT. Its translation: CASSLQGERNSPLHF.

DNA of the CDR3: TGTGCCAGCAGCCGGACAGGGAACTATGGCTACACCTTC. This codes for CASSRTGNYGYTF. The gene calls are TRBV28 and TRBJ1-2; 8 nucleotides line up with TRBD1. CDR3 size: 13 residues. J gave up 2 bases and V 6 bases, and 2 bases lay outside the gene matches. The germline CDR1 and CDR2 sequences are MDHEN and SYDVKM.

The chain joins TRBV5-6 to TRBJ2-1; perhaps TRBD1 as D (5 bases). Germline V lookup: CDR1 SGHDT, CDR2 YYEEEE. Trimming left V 0 bases short and J 0 bases short, with 13 bases between. The CDR3 is 17 residues long. The CDR3 loop reads CASSLGLGPSSYNEQFF. Here the CDR3 DNA reads TGTGCCAGCAGCTTGGGTCTGGGGCCAAGCTCCTACAATGAGCAGTTCTTC.

The rearrangement uses TRBV5-1 and TRBJ2-1; 9 bases match TRBD2. V was pared by 4 bases and J by 7 bases, with 9 bases of the junction left unmatched. CDR1 is SGHRS, CDR2 YFSETQ, per germline. This CDR3 has 15 residues. The CDR3 protein is CASSLGTSKLNEQFF. The CDR3, as DNA: TGCGCCAGCAGCCTTGGGACTAGCAAACTAAATGAGCAGTTCTTC. The full variable domain, its missing parts supplied by reference TRBV5-1 and TRBJ2-1, is KAGVTQTPRYLIKTRGQQVTLSCSPISGHRSVSWYQQTPGQGLQFLFEYFSETQRNKGNFPGRFSGRQFSNSRSEMNVSTLELGDSALYLCASSLGTSKLNEQFFGPGTRLTVL.

This CDR3 is CASSGGATQYF. The CDR3 DNA follows: TGTGCCAGCAGCGGGGGGGCGACCCAGTACTTC. This chain links TRBV19 with TRBJ2-5; 10 bases line up with TRBD2. The CDR3 sequence is 11 residues long. The germline V gene has CDR1 LNHDA and CDR2 SQIVND (reference sequence). Trimming cost V 9 bases and J 7 bases; bases outside gene matches: 2.

This clone was seen a handful of times. The chain combines TRBV5-1 with TRBJ1-2; 10 nucleotides line up with TRBD1. Germline values: CDR1 SGHRS, CDR2 YFSETQ. CDR3 length equals 15 residues. The V segment lost 1 base and the J segment 3 bases; nucleotides outside the gene matches: 3. The DNA for the CDR3 is TGCGCCAGCAGCTTGCGGGACAGGGGCGACTATGGCTACACCTTC. It specifies CASSLRDRGDYGYTF. The full variable domain, its missing parts supplied by reference TRBV5-1 and TRBJ1-2, is KAGVTQTPRYLIKTRGQQVTLSCSPISGHRSVSWYQQTPGQGLQFLFEYFSETQRNKGNFPGRFSGRQFSNSRSEMNVSTLELGDSALYLCASSLRDRGDYGYTFGSGTRLTVV.